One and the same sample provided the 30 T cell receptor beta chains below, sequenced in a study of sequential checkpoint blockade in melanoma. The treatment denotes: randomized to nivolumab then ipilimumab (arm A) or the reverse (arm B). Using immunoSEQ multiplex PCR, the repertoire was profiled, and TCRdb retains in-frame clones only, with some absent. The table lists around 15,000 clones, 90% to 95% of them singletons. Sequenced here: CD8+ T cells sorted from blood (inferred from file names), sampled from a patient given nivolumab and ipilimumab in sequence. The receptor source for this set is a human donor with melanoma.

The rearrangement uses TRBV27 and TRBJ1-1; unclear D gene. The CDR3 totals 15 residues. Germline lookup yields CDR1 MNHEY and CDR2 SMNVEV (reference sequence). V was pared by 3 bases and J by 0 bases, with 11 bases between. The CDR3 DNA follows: TGTGCCAGCAGTTTCACGGTTCTCATGAACACTGAAGCTTTCTTT. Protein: CASSFTVLMNTEAFF.

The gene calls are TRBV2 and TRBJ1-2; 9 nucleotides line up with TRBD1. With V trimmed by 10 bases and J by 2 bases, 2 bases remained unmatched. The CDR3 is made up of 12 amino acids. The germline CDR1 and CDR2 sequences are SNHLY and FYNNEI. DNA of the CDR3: TGTGCCACTGACAGGGGGAACTATGGCTACACCTTC. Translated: CATDRGNYGYTF.

The CDR3 bases are TGTGCCAGCAGTTTGATAGGGACAGGGTATGGCTACACCTTC. It codes for CASSLIGTGYGYTF. V gene TRBV27 combines with J gene TRBJ1-2, with 9 bases fitting TRBD1. J lost 5 bases, V lost 3 bases, and 4 bases had no gene match. Germline V gene lookup returns CDR1 MNHEY and CDR2 SMNVEV (reference sequence). CDR3 length: 14 amino acids.

The CDR3 here is CASSSQGYDQPQHF. For the CDR3, the DNA is TGTGCCAGCAGCTCACAGGGGTACGATCAGCCCCAGCATTTT. The chain carries TRBV7-9 and TRBJ1-5, with TRBD1 identical over 7 bases. Per the germline V gene, CDR1 is SEHNR and CDR2 is FQNEAQ (reference sequence). Trimming removed 4 bases from V and 5 bases from J; junction bases left unmatched: 5. This CDR3 is built from 14 residues.

CDR3 protein: CSGTGGSTDTQYF. The CDR3 region has the DNA TGCAGCGGGACCGGGGGAAGCACAGATACGCAGTATTTT. The J gene is TRBJ2-3, the V gene TRBV29-1; D may be TRBD2 (6 bases). V was clipped by 7 bases and J by 0 bases, with 11 bases between them. Germline CDR1 reads SQVTM; CDR2 reads ANQGSEA. This CDR3 has 13 residues.

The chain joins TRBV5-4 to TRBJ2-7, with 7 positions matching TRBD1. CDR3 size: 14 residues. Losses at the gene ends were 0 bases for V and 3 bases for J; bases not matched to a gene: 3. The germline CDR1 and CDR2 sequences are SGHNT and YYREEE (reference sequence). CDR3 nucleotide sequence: TGTGCCAGCAGCTTGGGTGGGACAGACTACGAGCAGTACGTC. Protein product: CASSLGGTDYEQYV.

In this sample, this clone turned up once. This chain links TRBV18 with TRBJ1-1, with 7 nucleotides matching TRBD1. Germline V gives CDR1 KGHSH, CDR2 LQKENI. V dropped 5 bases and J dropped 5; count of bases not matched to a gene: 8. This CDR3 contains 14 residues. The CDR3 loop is CASSTDRDRTEAFF. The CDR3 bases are TGTGCCAGCTCAACCGACAGGGACCGAACTGAAGCTTTCTTT.

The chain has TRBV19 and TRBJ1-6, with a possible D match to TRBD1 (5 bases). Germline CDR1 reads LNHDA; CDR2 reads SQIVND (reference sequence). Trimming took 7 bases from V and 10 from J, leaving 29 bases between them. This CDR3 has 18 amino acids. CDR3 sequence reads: CASIRWVGQVREKSPLHF. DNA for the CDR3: TGTGCCAGTATCAGATGGGTGGGGCAGGTAAGGGAAAAATCACCCCTCCACTTT.

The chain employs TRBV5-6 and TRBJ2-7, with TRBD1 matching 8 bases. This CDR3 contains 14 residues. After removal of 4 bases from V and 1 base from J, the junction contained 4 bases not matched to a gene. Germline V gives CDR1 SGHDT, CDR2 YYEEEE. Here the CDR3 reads CASSAGTGSYEQYF. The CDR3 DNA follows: TGTGCCAGCAGCGCCGGGACAGGATCCTACGAGCAGTACTTC.

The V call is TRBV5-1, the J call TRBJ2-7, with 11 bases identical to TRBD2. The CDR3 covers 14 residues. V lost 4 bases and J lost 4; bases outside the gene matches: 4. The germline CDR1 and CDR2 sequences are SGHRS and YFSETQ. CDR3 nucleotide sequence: TGCGCCAGCAGCAGGGGACTAGCGGAATACGAGCAGTACTTC. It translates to CASSRGLAEYEQYF.

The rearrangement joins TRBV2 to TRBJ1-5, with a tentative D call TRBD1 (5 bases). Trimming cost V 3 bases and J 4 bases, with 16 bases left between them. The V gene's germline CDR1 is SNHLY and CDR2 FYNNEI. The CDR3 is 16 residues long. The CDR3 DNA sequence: TGTGCCAGCAGTGACAGGGTCGTACAGATTAATCAGCCCCAGCATTTT. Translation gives CASSDRVVQINQPQHF.

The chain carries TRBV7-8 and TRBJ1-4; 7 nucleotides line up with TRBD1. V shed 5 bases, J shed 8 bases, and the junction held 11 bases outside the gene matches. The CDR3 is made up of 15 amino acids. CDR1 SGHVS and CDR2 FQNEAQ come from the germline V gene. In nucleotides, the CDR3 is TGTGCCAGCAGCAGACAGACAGGGCGGTGGGAAAAACTGTTTTTT. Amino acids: CASSRQTGRWEKLFF.

This CDR3 is CASSLLSTLWGYTF. CDR3 coding DNA: TGTGCCAGCAGCTTACTATCTACTCTATGGGGCTACACCTTC. V is TRBV7-2 and J is TRBJ1-2; D is undetermined. Looked up from germline, CDR1 is SGHTA and CDR2 is FQGNSA. Trimming took 2 bases from V and 8 from J, leaving 15 bases between them. This CDR3 contains 14 residues.

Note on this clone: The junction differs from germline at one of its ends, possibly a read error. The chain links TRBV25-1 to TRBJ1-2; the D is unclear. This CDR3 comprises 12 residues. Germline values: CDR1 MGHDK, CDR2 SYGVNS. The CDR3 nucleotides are TGTGCCAGCAGTGAAACGACCGGGATTTTAAACTTC. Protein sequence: CASSETTGILNF.

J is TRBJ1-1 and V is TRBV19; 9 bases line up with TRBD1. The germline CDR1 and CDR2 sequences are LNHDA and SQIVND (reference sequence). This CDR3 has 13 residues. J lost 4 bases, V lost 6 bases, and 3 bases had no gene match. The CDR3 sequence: CASSPTGGTEAFF. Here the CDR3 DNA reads TGTGCCAGTAGCCCGACAGGGGGCACTGAAGCTTTCTTT. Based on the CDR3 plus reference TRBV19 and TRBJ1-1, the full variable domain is DGGITQSPKYLFRKEGQNVTLSCEQNLNHDAMYWYRQDPGQGLRLIYYSQIVNDFQKGDIAEGYSVSREKKESFPLTVTSAQKNPTAFYLCASSPTGGTEAFFGQGTRLTVV.

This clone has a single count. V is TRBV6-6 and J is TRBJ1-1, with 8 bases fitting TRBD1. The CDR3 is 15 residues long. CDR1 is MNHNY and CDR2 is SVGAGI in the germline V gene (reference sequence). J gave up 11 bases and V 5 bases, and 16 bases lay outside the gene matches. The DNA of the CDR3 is TGTGCCAGCAGTCCTAGGGACAGGTCTCCATCTGGGGCTTTCTTT. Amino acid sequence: CASSPRDRSPSGAFF.

The CDR3: CACHRVLNTEAFF. Written as DNA, the CDR3 is TGTGCCTGTCACAGGGTTCTGAACACTGAAGCTTTCTTT. This chain uses TRBV30 with TRBJ1-1; possible D gene TRBD1, 6 bases. Trimming took off 6 bases at V and 0 bases at J, with 11 bases between the two ends. This CDR3 is 13 amino acids long. CDR1 GTSNPN and CDR2 SVGIG come from the germline V gene (reference sequence). The full variable domain, in which reference TRBV30 and TRBJ1-1 provide the parts outside the CDR3, is SQTIHQWPATLVQPVGSPLSLECTVEGTSNPNLYWYRQAAGRGLQLLFYSVGIGQISSEVPQNLSASRPQDRQFILSSKKLLLSDSGFYLCACHRVLNTEAFFGQGTRLTVV.

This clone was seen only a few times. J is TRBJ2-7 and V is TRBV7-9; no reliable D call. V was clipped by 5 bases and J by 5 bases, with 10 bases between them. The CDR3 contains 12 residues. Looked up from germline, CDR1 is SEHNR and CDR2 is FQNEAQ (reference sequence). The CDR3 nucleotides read TGTGCCAGCAGCCTGGAGCCCCACGAGCAGTACTTC. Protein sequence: CASSLEPHEQYF.

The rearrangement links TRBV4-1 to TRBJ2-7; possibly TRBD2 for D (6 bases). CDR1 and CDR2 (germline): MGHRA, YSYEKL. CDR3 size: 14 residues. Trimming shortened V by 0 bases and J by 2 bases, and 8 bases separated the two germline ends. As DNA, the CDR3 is TGCGCCAGCAGCCAAGATCGACTAGCCTACGAGCAGTACTTC. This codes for CASSQDRLAYEQYF.

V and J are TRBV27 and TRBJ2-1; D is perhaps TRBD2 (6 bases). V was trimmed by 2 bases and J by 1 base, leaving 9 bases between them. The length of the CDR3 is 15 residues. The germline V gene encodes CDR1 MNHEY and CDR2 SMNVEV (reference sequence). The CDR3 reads CASSLKGGSYNEQFF. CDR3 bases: TGTGCCAGCAGTTTAAAGGGAGGTTCCTACAATGAGCAGTTCTTC.

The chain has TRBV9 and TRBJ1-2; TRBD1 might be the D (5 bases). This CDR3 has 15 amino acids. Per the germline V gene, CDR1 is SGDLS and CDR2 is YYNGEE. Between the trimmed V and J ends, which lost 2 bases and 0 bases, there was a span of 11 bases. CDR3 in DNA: TGTGCCAGCAGCGTCTCGGGGGGTTCTAACTATGGCTACACCTTC. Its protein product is CASSVSGGSNYGYTF.

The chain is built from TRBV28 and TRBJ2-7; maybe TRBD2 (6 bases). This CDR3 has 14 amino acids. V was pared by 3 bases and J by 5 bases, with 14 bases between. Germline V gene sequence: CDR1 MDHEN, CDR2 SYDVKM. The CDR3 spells CASSFPDYSNEQYF. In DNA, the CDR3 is TGTGCCAGCAGTTTCCCGGACTATTCTAACGAGCAGTACTTC.

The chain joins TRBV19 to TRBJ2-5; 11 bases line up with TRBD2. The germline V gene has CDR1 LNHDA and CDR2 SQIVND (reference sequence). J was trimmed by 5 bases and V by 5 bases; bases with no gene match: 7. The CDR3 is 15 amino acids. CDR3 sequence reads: CASSWGTSGSETQYF. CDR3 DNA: TGTGCCAGTAGTTGGGGGACTAGCGGTTCGGAGACCCAGTACTTC.

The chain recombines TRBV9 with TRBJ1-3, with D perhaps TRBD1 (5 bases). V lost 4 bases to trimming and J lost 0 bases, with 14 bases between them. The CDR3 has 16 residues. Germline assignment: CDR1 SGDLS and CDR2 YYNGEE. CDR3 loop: CASSPQGGVSGNTIYF. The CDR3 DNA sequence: TGTGCCAGCAGCCCCCAGGGTGGGGTCTCTGGAAACACCATATATTTT.

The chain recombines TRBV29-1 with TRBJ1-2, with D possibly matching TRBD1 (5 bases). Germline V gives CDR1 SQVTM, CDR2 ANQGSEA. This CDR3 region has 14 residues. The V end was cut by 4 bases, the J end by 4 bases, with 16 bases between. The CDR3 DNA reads TGCAGCGTTGGGTCGGGGGAATATATCTATGGCTACACCTTC. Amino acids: CSVGSGEYIYGYTF. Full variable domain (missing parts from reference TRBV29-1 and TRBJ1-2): SAVISQKPSRDICQRGTSLTIQCQVDSQVTMMFWYRQQPGQSLTLIATANQGSEATYESGFVIDKFPISRPNLTFSTLTVSNMSPEDSSIYLCSVGSGEYIYGYTFGSGTRLTVV.

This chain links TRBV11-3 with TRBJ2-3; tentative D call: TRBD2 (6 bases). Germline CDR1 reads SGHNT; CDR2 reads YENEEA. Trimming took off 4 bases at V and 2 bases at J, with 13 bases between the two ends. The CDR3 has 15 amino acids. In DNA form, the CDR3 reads TGTGCCAGCAGCTCCCGGGACTTAGACACAGATACGCAGTATTTT. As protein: CASSSRDLDTDTQYF. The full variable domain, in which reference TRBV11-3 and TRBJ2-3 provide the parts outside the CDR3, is EAGVVQSPRYKIIEKKQPVAFWCNPISGHNTLYWYLQNLGQGPELLIRYENEEAVDDSQLPKDRFSAERLKGVDSTLKIQPAELGDSAVYLCASSSRDLDTDTQYFGPGTRLTVL.

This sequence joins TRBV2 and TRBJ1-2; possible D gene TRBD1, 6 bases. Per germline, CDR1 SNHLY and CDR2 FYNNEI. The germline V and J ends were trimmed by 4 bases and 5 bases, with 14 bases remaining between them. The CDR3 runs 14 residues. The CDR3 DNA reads TGTGCCAGCAGTGTTAACAGGGTCCCTTATGGCTACACCTTC. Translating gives CASSVNRVPYGYTF.

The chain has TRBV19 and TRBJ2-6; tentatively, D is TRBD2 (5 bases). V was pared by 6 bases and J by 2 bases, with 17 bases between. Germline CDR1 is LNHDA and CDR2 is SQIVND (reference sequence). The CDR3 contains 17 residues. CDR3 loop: CASRPGLSDTGANVLTF. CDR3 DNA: TGTGCCAGTAGGCCAGGACTTTCCGACACTGGGGCCAACGTCCTGACTTTC.

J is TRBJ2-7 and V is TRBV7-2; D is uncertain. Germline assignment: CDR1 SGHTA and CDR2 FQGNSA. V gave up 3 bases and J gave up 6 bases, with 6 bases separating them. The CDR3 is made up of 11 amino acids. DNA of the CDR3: TGTGCCAGCAGCTTTACGGGCGAGCAGTACTTC. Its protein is CASSFTGEQYF.

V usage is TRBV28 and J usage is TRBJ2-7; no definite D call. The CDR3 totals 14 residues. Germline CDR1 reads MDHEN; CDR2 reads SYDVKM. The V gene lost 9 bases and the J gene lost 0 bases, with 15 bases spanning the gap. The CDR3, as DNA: TGTGCCAGTTCGACACCTTTGAGCTCCTACGAGCAGTACTTC. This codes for CASSTPLSSYEQYF.